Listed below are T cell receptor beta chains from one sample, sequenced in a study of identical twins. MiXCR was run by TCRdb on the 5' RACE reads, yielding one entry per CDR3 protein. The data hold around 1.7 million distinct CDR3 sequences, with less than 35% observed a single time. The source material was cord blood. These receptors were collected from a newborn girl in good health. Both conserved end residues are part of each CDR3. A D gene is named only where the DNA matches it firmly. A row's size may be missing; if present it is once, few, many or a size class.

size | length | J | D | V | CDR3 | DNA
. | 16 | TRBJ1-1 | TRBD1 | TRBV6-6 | CASSYSPDRARTEAFF | TGTGCCAGCAGTTACTCTCCGGACAGGGCGAGAACTGAAGCTTTCTTT
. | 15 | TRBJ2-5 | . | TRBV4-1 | CASSRIPVYQETQYF | TGCGCCAGCAGCCGAATACCGGTGTACCAAGAGACCCAGTACTTC
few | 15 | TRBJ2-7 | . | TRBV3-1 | CASSRYSASSYEQYF | TGTGCCAGCAGCCGGTATAGCGCCTCCTCCTACGAGCAGTACTTC
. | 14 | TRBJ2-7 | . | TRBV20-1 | CSARAPGSSYEQYF | TGCAGTGCTAGAGCCCCAGGGAGCTCCTACGAGCAGTACTTC
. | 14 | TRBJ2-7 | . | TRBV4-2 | CASSQEAVRLEQYF | TGTGCCAGCAGCCAAGAGGCCGTCCGTCTCGAGCAGTACTTC
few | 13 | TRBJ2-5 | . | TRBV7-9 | CASSLLEPETQYF | TGTGCCAGCAGCTTGTTGGAACCAGAGACCCAGTACTTC
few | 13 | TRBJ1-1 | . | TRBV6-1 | CASSETSGVGAFF | TGTGCCAGCAGTGAAACTTCAGGGGTGGGAGCTTTCTTT
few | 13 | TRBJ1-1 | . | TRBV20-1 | CSARRQLNTEAFF | TGCAGTGCTAGGCGGCAGTTGAACACTGAAGCTTTCTTT
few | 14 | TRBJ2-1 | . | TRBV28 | CASSFPPLYNEQFF | TGTGCCAGCAGTTTCCCCCCTCTATACAATGAGCAGTTCTTC
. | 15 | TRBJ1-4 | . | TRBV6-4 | CASSEEGGESEKLFF | TGTGCCAGCAGTGAGGAGGGAGGCGAGAGTGAAAAACTGTTTTTT
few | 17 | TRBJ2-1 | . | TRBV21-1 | CASSPQSGTGFGYEQFF | TGTGCCAGCAGCCCTCAGTCCGGGACAGGGTTTGGATATGAGCAGTTCTTC
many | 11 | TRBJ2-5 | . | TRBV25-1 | CASNQGETQYF | TGTGCCAGCAACCAGGGAGAGACCCAGTACTTC
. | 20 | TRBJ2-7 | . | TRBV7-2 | CASSFKMHGKSAEWGYEQYF | TGTGCCAGCAGCTTCAAGATGCATGGGAAGTCTGCCGAATGGGGTTACGAGCAGTACTTC
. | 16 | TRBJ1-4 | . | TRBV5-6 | CASSSTNRAPNEKLFF | TGTGCCAGCAGCTCTACCAACAGGGCACCTAATGAAAAACTGTTTTTT
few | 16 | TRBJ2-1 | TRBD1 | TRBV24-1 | CATSDSRTGVYNEQFF | TGTGCCACCAGTGATTCCCGGACAGGAGTCTACAATGAGCAGTTCTTC
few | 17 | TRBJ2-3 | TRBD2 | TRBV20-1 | CGARDPTSGIYPDTQYF | TGCGGTGCTAGAGATCCTACTAGCGGGATTTACCCAGATACGCAGTATTTT
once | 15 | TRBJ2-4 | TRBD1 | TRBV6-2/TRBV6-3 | CASSRDRASKNIQYF | TGTGCCAGCAGCCGCGACAGGGCTTCCAAAAACATTCAGTACTTC